The 18 T cell receptor beta chains listed next were all sequenced from one sample in a study of OX40 agonist ivuxolimab in advanced cancers. Here immunoSEQ multiplex PCR was the method, and the copy in TCRdb shows in-frame clones only, minus some. This table has around 60,000 clones, about 91% appearing once. This sample comprised CD4+ or CD8+ T cells sorted from blood, obtained in a trial of the OX40 agonist ivuxolimab. The source of these receptors is an adult with an advanced solid tumor such as melanoma, head and neck, liver or kidney cancer.

Of note for this clone: Relative to the germline gene, one junction end is altered; a read error may explain this. V usage is TRBV7-9 and J usage is TRBJ2-7; weak D call: TRBD1 (6 bases). Germline CDR1 SEHNR, CDR2 FQNEAQ (reference sequence). The CDR3 sequence is 13 residues long. CDR3 sequence reads: CTSSTEGAYEQYF. DNA for the CDR3: TGTACCAGCAGCACCGAGGGGGCCTACGAGCAGTACTTC.

The rearrangement uses TRBV6-5 and TRBJ2-2; D possibly corresponds to TRBD1 (7 bases). Germline V gives CDR1 MNHEY, CDR2 SVGAGI. The CDR3 covers 13 residues. Trimming took 11 bases from V and 5 from J, leaving 15 bases between them. CDR3 nucleotides: TGTGCCGGGGGGACAGCCAATACCGGGGAGCTGTTTTTT. It codes for CAGGTANTGELFF.

V is TRBV29-1 and J is TRBJ2-7; maybe TRBD2 (5 bases). CDR1 is SQVTM, CDR2 ANQGSEA, per germline. The CDR3 is 16 residues long. With 3 bases removed from V and 0 bases from J, the gap between germline ends came to 18 bases. As DNA, the CDR3 is TGCAGCGTTGAGGTGGCTAGCCCGATAAGCTCCTACGAGCAGTACTTC. Its protein is CSVEVASPISSYEQYF.

CDR3 DNA: TGTGCCATCATTAGACAGGGACGAGGTGAAAAACTGTTTTTT. Protein sequence: CAIIRQGRGEKLFF. The V and J genes are TRBV10-3 and TRBJ1-4; 7 bases line up with TRBD1. This CDR3 comprises 14 residues. Germline CDR1 ENHRY, CDR2 SYGVKD. Trimming removed 7 bases from V and 7 bases from J; junction bases left unmatched: 9.

The V call is TRBV5-4, the J call TRBJ2-7, with 9 bases aligning to TRBD1. Trimming took 1 base from V and 2 from J; bases not matched to a gene: 1. Germline V gives CDR1 SGHNT, CDR2 YYREEE (reference sequence). This CDR3 is built from 14 residues. In DNA form, the CDR3 reads TGTGCCAGCAGCTTGTGGGACAGGGCCTACGAGCAGTACTTC. Translated: CASSLWDRAYEQYF.

The chain carries TRBV11-2 and TRBJ2-2; 7 nucleotides match TRBD1. The ends lost 5 bases at V and 4 bases at J; junction bases unmatched: 4. CDR3 size: 14 residues. The germline gives CDR1 SGHAT, CDR2 FQNNGV. CDR3 loop: CASSETGATGELFF. CDR3 nucleotides: TGTGCCAGCAGCGAAACAGGGGCCACCGGGGAGCTGTTTTTT.

This chain's CDR3 is CASSMDRGAYEQYF. In DNA, the CDR3 is TGTGCCAGCAGCATGGACAGGGGGGCGTACGAGCAGTACTTC. This chain connects TRBV7-8 to TRBJ2-7, with TRBD1 matching 10 bases. The CDR3 is 14 amino acids. From germline, CDR1 is SGHVS and CDR2 FQNEAQ. Unmatched junction bases numbered 5, after V lost 5 bases and J lost 4 bases.

The V and J genes are TRBV6-6 and TRBJ2-7, with D possibly TRBD1 on 5 matching bases. Germline loops: CDR1 MNHNY, CDR2 SVGAGI (reference sequence). The CDR3 is made up of 14 amino acids. Trimming left V 0 bases short and J 3 bases short, with 9 bases between. The CDR3 protein is CASSYSSGFYEQYF. CDR3 bases: TGTGCCAGCAGTTACTCGTCAGGGTTCTACGAGCAGTACTTC.

The chain uses TRBV7-2 and TRBJ2-5; D possibly corresponds to TRBD1 (7 bases). The V end was cut by 1 base, the J end by 4 bases, with 13 bases between. The germline CDR1 and CDR2 sequences are SGHTA and FQGNSA. The CDR3 contains 15 residues. The DNA for the CDR3 is TGTGCCAGCAGCTTAGTGGGACAGACTAGAGAGACCCAGTACTTC. Translating gives CASSLVGQTRETQYF.

V and J are TRBV10-3 and TRBJ2-2; 8 bases align to TRBD2. Germline-derived CDR1 and CDR2 are ENHRY and SYGVKD. V shed 6 bases and J 3 bases; nucleotides not matched to a gene: 9. This CDR3 spans 16 amino acids. In DNA form, the CDR3 reads TGTGCCATCAGAAGGTCCGAGACTAGCGACACCGGGGAGCTGTTTTTT. It yields the protein CAIRRSETSDTGELFF.

The chain has TRBV11-3 and TRBJ2-1, with 10 bases that match TRBD2. The CDR3 runs to 16 residues. CDR1 is SGHNT and CDR2 is YENEEA in the germline V gene. Trimming took 3 bases from V and 5 from J; bases not matched to a gene: 7. CDR3 in DNA: TGTGCCAGCAGCTTTGATCTAGCGGGAGTCCACAATGAGCAGTTCTTC. This sequence encodes CASSFDLAGVHNEQFF.

The rearrangement joins TRBV4-1 to TRBJ2-1; D is unclear. V gave up 0 bases and J gave up 0 bases, with 12 bases separating them. The CDR3 covers 17 residues. In germline, CDR1 is MGHRA, CDR2 YSYEKL. This CDR3 is CASSQDLESGSYNEQFF. The CDR3 DNA reads as TGCGCCAGCAGCCAAGATTTGGAGTCTGGCTCCTACAATGAGCAGTTCTTC.

The rearrangement links TRBV13 to TRBJ2-1; D is unclear. In germline, CDR1 is PRHDT, CDR2 FYEKMQ (reference sequence). The CDR3 is 12 amino acids. V was shortened by 5 bases and J by 2 bases, with 4 bases between the two germline ends. The DNA for the CDR3 is TGTGCCAGCAGCCTGCCCTACAATGAGCAGTTCTTC. Encoded protein: CASSLPYNEQFF.

The chain is built from TRBV15 and TRBJ2-1; 7 nucleotides match TRBD2. Germline values: CDR1 LNHNV, CDR2 YYDKDF (reference sequence). J was trimmed by 3 bases and V by 8 bases; bases with no gene match: 7. This CDR3 comprises 14 residues. The CDR3, as DNA: TGTGCCACCCGAACTAGCGACAACTACAATGAGCAGTTCTTC. Translated, it gives CATRTSDNYNEQFF.

This clone was seen only a few times. V gene TRBV6-4 combines with J gene TRBJ2-1; D unclear. CDR1 is MRHNA, CDR2 SNTAGT, per germline. Trimming pared 3 bases from V and 5 bases from J, leaving 8 bases between. The CDR3 has 13 amino acids. The chain's CDR3 is CASSEGQHNEQFF. The CDR3 DNA reads TGTGCCAGCAGTGAAGGTCAGCACAATGAGCAGTTCTTC.

This clone was counted a few times. The rearrangement joins TRBV4-1 to TRBJ2-1; D is possibly TRBD2 (6 bases). Germline values: CDR1 MGHRA, CDR2 YSYEKL. The V end lost 3 bases, the J end lost 3 bases, and 15 bases lay between the germline ends. This CDR3 is 16 amino acids long. CDR3: CASSQTTGTYYNEQFF. The CDR3 DNA reads TGCGCCAGCAGCCAGACCACCGGGACTTACTACAATGAGCAGTTCTTC.

This chain links TRBV4-1 with TRBJ1-1; D remains unclear. Trimming pared 1 base from V and 4 bases from J, leaving 10 bases between. Germline V gene lookup returns CDR1 MGHRA and CDR2 YSYEKL. The CDR3 length is 14 residues. The CDR3 spells CASSQVGGITEAFF. Here the CDR3 DNA reads TGCGCCAGCAGCCAAGTAGGCGGTATCACTGAAGCTTTCTTT.

The chain uses TRBV27 and TRBJ1-2; D gene ambiguous. V was pared by 3 bases and J by 7 bases, with 12 bases between. Germline V gives CDR1 MNHEY, CDR2 SMNVEV (reference sequence). The CDR3 consists of 13 residues. CDR3 nucleotides: TGTGCCAGCAGTTTGGTGGGAGCGGGTGGCTACACCTTC. It is translated as CASSLVGAGGYTF.